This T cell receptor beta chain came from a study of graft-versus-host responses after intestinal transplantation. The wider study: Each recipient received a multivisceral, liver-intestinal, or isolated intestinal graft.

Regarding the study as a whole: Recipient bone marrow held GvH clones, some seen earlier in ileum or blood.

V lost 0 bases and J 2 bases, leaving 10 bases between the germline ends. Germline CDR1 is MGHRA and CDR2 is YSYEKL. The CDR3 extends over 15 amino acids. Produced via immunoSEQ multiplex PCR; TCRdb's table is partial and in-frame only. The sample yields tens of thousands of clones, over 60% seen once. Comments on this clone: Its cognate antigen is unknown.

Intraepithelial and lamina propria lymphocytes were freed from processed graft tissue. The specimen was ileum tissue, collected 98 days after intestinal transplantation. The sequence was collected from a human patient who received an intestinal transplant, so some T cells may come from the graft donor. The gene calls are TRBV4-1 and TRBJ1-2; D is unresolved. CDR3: CASSQEMPGNYGYTF. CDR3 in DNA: TGCGCCAGCAGCCAAGAGATGCCGGGGAACTATGGCTACACCTTC.